One and the same sample provided the 30 T cell receptor beta chains below, sequenced in a study of blood T cell repertoires in COVID-19. The method was immunoSEQ multiplex PCR; TCRdb's version includes in-frame clones alone and lacks a portion of them. The sample has a few hundred thousand clones, approximately 86% seen once. Material: peripheral blood. The receptors originated from a woman aged 18-30 years with acute or convalescent COVID-19.

The rearrangement uses TRBV6-6 and TRBJ1-5; D gene uncertain. V was trimmed by 4 bases and J by 5 bases, leaving 15 bases between them. This CDR3 is 15 amino acids long. Germline V lookup: CDR1 MNHNY, CDR2 SVGAGI (reference sequence). Written as DNA, the CDR3 is TGTGCCAGCAGTTTTTCATCGTTCGGGGATCAGCCCCAGCATTTT. It encodes CASSFSSFGDQPQHF.

The CDR3 is CASSLIQSNQPQHF. The CDR3 DNA reads as TGTGCCAGCAGCTTAATACAGAGCAATCAGCCCCAGCATTTT. The genes are TRBV7-2 and TRBJ1-5; no definite D call. V lost 2 bases and J 1 base, leaving 6 bases between the germline ends. Germline V gene sequence: CDR1 SGHTA, CDR2 FQGNSA. The CDR3 is 14 residues long.

The genes are TRBV5-1 and TRBJ2-7; the match to TRBD1 covers 7 bases. Trimming took 4 bases from V and 6 from J; bases not matched to a gene: 10. The CDR3 is made up of 14 amino acids. The germline V gene encodes CDR1 SGHRS and CDR2 YFSETQ. The CDR3 loop is CASSGGQTFGEQYF. The DNA for the CDR3 is TGCGCCAGCAGCGGGGGACAGACCTTCGGCGAGCAGTACTTC.

This clone was detected a few times. The genes are TRBV25-1 and TRBJ2-1, with D possibly TRBD2 on 5 matching bases. With 2 bases removed from V and 13 bases from J, the gap between germline ends came to 9 bases. The CDR3 is 11 amino acids. The germline CDR1 and CDR2 sequences are MGHDK and SYGVNS. The CDR3 bases are TGTGCCAGCAGTGAACGGACTGTACAGTTCTTC. Translated: CASSERTVQFF.

The J gene is TRBJ1-5, the V gene TRBV19, with TRBD1 matching over 10 bases. CDR1 and CDR2 from the germline V gene are LNHDA and SQIVND (reference sequence). Trimming cost V 3 bases and J 6 bases; bases outside gene matches: 5. The CDR3 extends over 15 amino acids. CDR3 coding DNA: TGTGCCAGTAGTATCGGACAGGGGGGCGGTCAGCCCCAGCATTTT. Encoded protein: CASSIGQGGGQPQHF.

The chain has TRBV7-9 and TRBJ2-3; a possible D gene is TRBD2 (5 bases). Germline-derived CDR1 and CDR2 are SEHNR and FQNEAQ (reference sequence). The CDR3 extends over 15 amino acids. V lost 5 bases and J 4 bases, leaving 16 bases between the germline ends. In DNA form, the CDR3 reads TGTGCCAGCAGCGCCCTGACTACCCTGTCAGATACGCAGTATTTT. It translates to CASSALTTLSDTQYF. The full variable domain, in which reference TRBV7-9 and TRBJ2-3 provide the parts outside the CDR3, is DTGVSQNPRHKITKRGQNVTFRCDPISEHNRLYWYRQTLGQGPEFLTYFQNEAQLEKSRLLSDRFSAERPKGSFSTLEIQRTEQGDSAMYLCASSALTTLSDTQYFGPGTRLTVL.

The V call is TRBV5-6, the J call TRBJ2-5; 7 bases match TRBD1. The CDR3 covers 13 residues. The ends lost 4 bases at V and 7 bases at J; junction bases unmatched: 7. Germline V gives CDR1 SGHDT, CDR2 YYEEEE. The CDR3 coding sequence is TGTGCCAGCAGCCAAACAGGGGCGGGGACCCAGTACTTC. Encoded protein: CASSQTGAGTQYF. The full variable domain, in which reference TRBV5-6 and TRBJ2-5 provide the parts outside the CDR3, is DAGVTQSPTHLIKTRGQQVTLRCSPKSGHDTVSWYQQALGQGPQFIFQYYEEEERQRGNFPDRFSGHQFPNYSSELNVNALLLGDSALYLCASSQTGAGTQYFGPGTRLLVL.

The chain carries TRBV7-2 and TRBJ1-1, with D possibly matching TRBD1 (5 bases). V lost 0 bases and J 3 bases, leaving 11 bases between the germline ends. The V gene's germline CDR1 is SGHTA and CDR2 FQGNSA. The CDR3 covers 15 residues. The CDR3 here is CASSLAPDRYTEAFF. DNA of the CDR3: TGTGCCAGCAGCTTAGCCCCCGACAGATACACTGAAGCTTTCTTT.

V usage is TRBV6-2 or TRBV6-3 and J usage is TRBJ1-5; 9 bases are a match to TRBD1. V shed 5 bases, J shed 7 bases, and the junction held 6 bases outside the gene matches. This CDR3 spans 14 amino acids. Germline assignment: CDR1 MNHEY and CDR2 SVGEGT. CDR3 DNA sequence: TGTGCCAGCAGTCGGACAGGGGCATGGCAGCCCCAGCATTTT. Translated: CASSRTGAWQPQHF.

The chain is built from TRBV9 and TRBJ2-7; tentatively, D is TRBD2 (7 bases). This CDR3 contains 17 residues. Between the trimmed V and J ends, which lost 4 bases and 2 bases, there was a span of 22 bases. Germline V gene sequence: CDR1 SGDLS, CDR2 YYNGEE. CDR3 residues: CASSPPWGGSEAYEQYF. The CDR3 DNA reads TGTGCCAGCAGCCCTCCGTGGGGGGGCTCGGAAGCCTACGAGCAGTACTTC.

The chain recombines TRBV6-6 with TRBJ2-1, with 7 nucleotides matching TRBD1. The CDR3 runs 15 residues. V shed 0 bases and J 9 bases; nucleotides not matched to a gene: 8. Germline V gives CDR1 MNHNY, CDR2 SVGAGI (reference sequence). In DNA form, the CDR3 reads TGTGCCAGCAGTTACTCGGATACAGGGGCTCGTGAGCAGTTCTTC. This translates into CASSYSDTGAREQFF.

The chain employs TRBV28 and TRBJ2-3; 9 positions agree with TRBD1. The CDR3 length is 16 residues. Germline V gene lookup returns CDR1 MDHEN and CDR2 SYDVKM. J lost 3 bases, V lost 6 bases, and 10 bases had no gene match. CDR3 coding DNA: TGTGCCAGCAGCGGATGGGGGACAGGGCGGACAGATACGCAGTATTTT. This sequence encodes CASSGWGTGRTDTQYF.

The chain couples TRBV4-2 to TRBJ2-3; 8 bases map to TRBD2. CDR1 is LGHNA, CDR2 YNFKEQ, per germline. This CDR3 spans 18 amino acids. V lost 0 bases, J lost 3 bases, and 11 bases stayed unmatched. As DNA, the CDR3 is TGTGCCAGCAGCCAAGATATGGGAAGCGGGAGTCTGACAGATACGCAGTATTTT. This gives the protein CASSQDMGSGSLTDTQYF.

The chain links TRBV29-1 to TRBJ2-5, with D possibly TRBD1 on 6 matching bases. The CDR3 has 13 residues. Germline V gives CDR1 SQVTM, CDR2 ANQGSEA. The V and J ends lost 3 bases and 5 bases respectively, with 13 bases between them. The CDR3 protein is CSVDTGKLETQYF. CDR3 bases: TGCAGCGTTGACACAGGGAAGTTGGAGACCCAGTACTTC.

Details on this clone: This same CDR3 is encoded by further DNA sequences in the sample. This rearrangement joins TRBV18 to TRBJ2-7; unclear D gene. Germline CDR1 KGHSH, CDR2 LQKENI. Trimming pared 0 bases from V and 2 bases from J, leaving 8 bases between. The CDR3 sequence is 14 residues long. DNA of the CDR3: TGTGCCAGCTCACCACCGAGCAATCCCTACGAGCAGTACTTC. Translated, it gives CASSPPSNPYEQYF.

CDR3 sequence reads: CATNRQGEQETQYF. CDR3 in DNA: TGTGCCACCAACCGACAGGGAGAACAGGAGACCCAGTACTTC. The chain has TRBV28 and TRBJ2-5, with TRBD1 matching 7 bases. Looked up from germline, CDR1 is MDHEN and CDR2 is SYDVKM. V shed 10 bases, J shed 5 bases, and the junction held 13 bases outside the gene matches. CDR3 size: 14 residues.

V and J are TRBV6-5 and TRBJ2-5, with 15 bases that match TRBD2. This CDR3 has 16 residues. Germline trimming cut 0 bases from V and 7 bases from J; bases unmatched to any gene: 3. From germline, CDR1 is MNHEY and CDR2 SVGAGI. CDR3 in amino acids: CASSYSGLAGGGTQYF. CDR3 coding DNA: TGTGCCAGCAGTTACTCCGGACTAGCGGGAGGGGGGACCCAGTACTTC.

This clone has only one observation. This chain joins TRBV28 and TRBJ2-5; D perhaps matches TRBD2 (7 bases). CDR3 length: 14 residues. Germline-derived CDR1 and CDR2 are MDHEN and SYDVKM. Trimming cost V 5 bases and J 3 bases, with 13 bases left between them. CDR3 amino acids: CASSPRGREETQYF. The CDR3 DNA is TGTGCCAGCAGTCCTAGGGGGAGGGAAGAGACCCAGTACTTC.

The chain is built from TRBV20-1 and TRBJ1-1; no reliable D call. Germline CDR1 DFQATT, CDR2 SNEGSKA (reference sequence). The CDR3 is 11 amino acids. Trimming pared 4 bases from V and 7 bases from J, leaving 10 bases between. CDR3 sequence (DNA): TGCAGTGCTATGCCGAGAATTGAAGCTTTCTTT. Its protein product is CSAMPRIEAFF.

The chain has TRBV11-2 and TRBJ2-7; D is possibly TRBD2 (7 bases). This CDR3 region has 15 residues. The V end lost 11 bases, the J end lost 3 bases, and 23 bases lay between the germline ends. Germline-derived CDR1 and CDR2 are SGHAT and FQNNGV. This chain's CDR3 is CAAKGGGPNLYEQYF. In nucleotides, the CDR3 is TGTGCCGCCAAGGGGGGGGGCCCTAACCTCTACGAGCAGTACTTC.

The chain combines TRBV7-2 with TRBJ1-6, with 7 positions matching TRBD1. This CDR3 has 16 residues. Losses at the gene ends were 5 bases for V and 10 bases for J; bases not matched to a gene: 14. The germline gives CDR1 SGHTA, CDR2 FQGNSA. The CDR3 DNA reads TGTGCCAGCAGCAAAAGGCCCAACAGGGGCGCCTCACCCCTCCACTTT. Its translation is CASSKRPNRGASPLHF.

This rearrangement joins TRBV7-2 to TRBJ2-1, with TRBD2 identical over 8 bases. Germline V gene lookup returns CDR1 SGHTA and CDR2 FQGNSA. CDR3 size: 17 residues. V shed 3 bases and J 8 bases; nucleotides not matched to a gene: 15. In DNA, the CDR3 is TGTGCCAGCAGCTTCCGTACTAGCGGAGGCCAAACCTATGAGCAGTTCTTC. Translating it yields CASSFRTSGGQTYEQFF. Full variable domain (outside the CDR3, taken from reference TRBV7-2 and TRBJ2-1): GAGVSQSPSNKVTEKGKDVELRCDPISGHTALYWYRQSLGQGLEFLIYFQGNSAPDKSGLPSDRFSAERTGGSVSTLTIQRTQQEDSAVYLCASSFRTSGGQTYEQFFGPGTRLTVL.

V usage is TRBV18 and J usage is TRBJ2-5; tentative D call: TRBD1 (5 bases). Trimming stripped 5 bases from V and 5 bases from J, with 12 bases between. CDR1 and CDR2 (germline): KGHSH, LQKENI. The CDR3 totals 13 residues. CDR3 nucleotides: TGTGCCAGCTCAGAACAGGATTCGGAGACCCAGTACTTC. It yields the protein CASSEQDSETQYF. Full variable domain (remainder filled in from reference TRBV18 and TRBJ2-5): NAGVMQNPRHLVRRRGQEARLRCSPMKGHSHVYWYRQLPEEGLKFMVYLQKENIIDESGMPKERFSAEFPKEGPSILRIQQVVRGDSAAYFCASSEQDSETQYFGPGTRLLVL.

This clone was seen once. The gene calls are TRBV20-1 and TRBJ2-7; D gene ambiguous. Germline V gene sequence: CDR1 DFQATT, CDR2 SNEGSKA (reference sequence). The V and J ends lost 1 base and 4 bases respectively, with 5 bases between them. The CDR3 spans 11 residues. Here the CDR3 DNA reads TGCAGTGCTAGAGCCTATTACGAGCAGTACTTC. Residues: CSARAYYEQYF.

This sequence joins TRBV7-9 and TRBJ1-2; a weak D match, TRBD1 (5 bases). The CDR3 totals 12 residues. Germline V gives CDR1 SEHNR, CDR2 FQNEAQ (reference sequence). V was clipped by 2 bases and J by 8 bases, with 9 bases between them. In nucleotides, the CDR3 is TGTGCCAGCAGCTTACAGGGCTCCGGCTACACCTTC. Its protein is CASSLQGSGYTF.

This chain links TRBV3-1 (or the pseudogene TRBV3-2) with TRBJ2-1; 10 bases are shared with TRBD2. Unmatched junction bases numbered 6, after V lost 3 bases and J lost 10 bases. This CDR3 is 14 amino acids long. CDR1 is LGHDT and CDR2 is YNNKEL in the germline V gene (reference sequence). The CDR3 DNA reads as TGTGCCAGCAGCCAGAGCGGGAGGGCCCGGGAGCAGTTCTTC. Translated, it gives CASSQSGRAREQFF.

The chain links TRBV5-4 to TRBJ2-1; D possibly corresponds to TRBD2 (6 bases). Germline-derived CDR1 and CDR2 are SGHNT and YYREEE (reference sequence). The V gene lost 6 bases and the J gene lost 2 bases, with 15 bases spanning the gap. CDR3 length: 15 residues. The CDR3 loop reads CASTSWDFTYNEQFF. The CDR3, as DNA: TGTGCCAGCACTTCGTGGGACTTCACCTACAATGAGCAGTTCTTC. The full variable domain, rest sourced from reference TRBV5-4 and TRBJ2-1, is ETGVTQSPTHLIKTRGQQVTLRCSSQSGHNTVSWYQQALGQGPQFIFQYYREEENGRGNFPPRFSGLQFPNYSSELNVNALELDDSALYLCASTSWDFTYNEQFFGPGTRLTVL.

This clone appeared a few times. The V call is TRBV6-1, the J call TRBJ1-1; 7 bases line up with TRBD1. The trim removed 8 bases at V and 5 bases at J, leaving 11 bases unmatched. This CDR3 is 14 amino acids long. CDR1 is MNHNS, CDR2 SASEGT, per germline. The DNA of the CDR3 is TGTGCCAGCGATGACGACAGGGTCAGGACTGAAGCTTTCTTT. It encodes CASDDDRVRTEAFF.

V gene TRBV3-1 (or the pseudogene TRBV3-2) combines with J gene TRBJ2-4; tentative D call: TRBD1 (6 bases). Germline V gene lookup returns CDR1 LGHDT and CDR2 YNNKEL (reference sequence). The CDR3 consists of 15 residues. V was clipped by 4 bases and J by 2 bases, with 12 bases between them. The DNA of the CDR3 is TGTGCCAGCAGCCCGAGGACAGTCTCCAAAAACATTCAGTACTTC. Translating it yields CASSPRTVSKNIQYF.

The chain joins TRBV25-1 to TRBJ1-2, with D possibly matching TRBD1 (5 bases). Germline loops: CDR1 MGHDK, CDR2 SYGVNS. The V gene lost 3 bases and the J gene lost 4 bases, with 6 bases spanning the gap. The CDR3 extends over 12 amino acids. The CDR3 coding sequence is TGTGCCAGCAGTGACGGGGGCTATGGCTACACCTTC. It specifies CASSDGGYGYTF.